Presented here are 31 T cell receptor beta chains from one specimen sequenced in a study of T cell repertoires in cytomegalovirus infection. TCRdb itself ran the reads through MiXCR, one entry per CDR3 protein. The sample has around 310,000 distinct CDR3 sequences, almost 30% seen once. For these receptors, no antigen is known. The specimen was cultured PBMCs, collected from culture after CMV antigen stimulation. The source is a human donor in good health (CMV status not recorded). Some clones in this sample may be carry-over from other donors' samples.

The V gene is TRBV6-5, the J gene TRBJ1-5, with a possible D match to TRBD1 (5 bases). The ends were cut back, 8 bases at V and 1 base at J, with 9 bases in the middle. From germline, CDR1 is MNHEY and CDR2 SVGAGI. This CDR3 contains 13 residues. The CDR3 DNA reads TGTGCCAGCGGGCGGGGGAGCAATCAGCCCCAGCATTTT. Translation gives CASGRGSNQPQHF.

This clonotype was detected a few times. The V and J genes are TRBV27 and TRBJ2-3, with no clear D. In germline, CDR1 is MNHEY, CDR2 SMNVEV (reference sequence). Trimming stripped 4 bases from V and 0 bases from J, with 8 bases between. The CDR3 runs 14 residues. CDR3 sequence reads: CASSYQASTDTQYF. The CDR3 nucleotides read TGTGCCAGCAGTTACCAGGCTAGCACAGATACGCAGTATTTT.

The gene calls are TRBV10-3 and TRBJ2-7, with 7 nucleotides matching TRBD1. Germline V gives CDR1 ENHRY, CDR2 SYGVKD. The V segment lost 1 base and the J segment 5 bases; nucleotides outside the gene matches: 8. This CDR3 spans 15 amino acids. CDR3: CAISELGRGKHEQYF. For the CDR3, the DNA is TGTGCCATCAGTGAGTTGGGCAGGGGGAAGCACGAGCAGTACTTC.

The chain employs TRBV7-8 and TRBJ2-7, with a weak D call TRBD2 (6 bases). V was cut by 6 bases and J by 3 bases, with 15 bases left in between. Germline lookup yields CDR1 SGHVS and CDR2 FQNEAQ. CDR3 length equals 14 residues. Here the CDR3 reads CASSETGLGYEQYF. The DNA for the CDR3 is TGTGCCAGCAGTGAGACGGGACTTGGCTACGAGCAGTACTTC.

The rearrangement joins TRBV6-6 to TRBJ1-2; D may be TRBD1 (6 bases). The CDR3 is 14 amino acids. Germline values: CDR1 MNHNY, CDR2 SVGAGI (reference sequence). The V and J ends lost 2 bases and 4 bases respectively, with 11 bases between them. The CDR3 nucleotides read TGTGCCAGCAGTTACGATGACAGGCCCTATGGCTACACCTTC. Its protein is CASSYDDRPYGYTF.

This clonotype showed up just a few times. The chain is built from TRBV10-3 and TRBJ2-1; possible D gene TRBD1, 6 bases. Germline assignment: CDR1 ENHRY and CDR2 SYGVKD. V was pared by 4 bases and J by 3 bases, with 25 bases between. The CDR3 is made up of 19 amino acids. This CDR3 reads CAISGPTTIGTYRYNEQFF. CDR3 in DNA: TGTGCCATCAGTGGCCCCACCACCATCGGGACATACCGCTACAATGAGCAGTTCTTC.

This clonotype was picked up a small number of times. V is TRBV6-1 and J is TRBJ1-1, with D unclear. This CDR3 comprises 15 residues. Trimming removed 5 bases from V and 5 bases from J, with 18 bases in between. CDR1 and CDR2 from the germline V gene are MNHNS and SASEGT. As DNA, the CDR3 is TGTGCCAGCAGTACGGACCGAATTGGTGGGACTGAAGCTTTCTTT. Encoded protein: CASSTDRIGGTEAFF.

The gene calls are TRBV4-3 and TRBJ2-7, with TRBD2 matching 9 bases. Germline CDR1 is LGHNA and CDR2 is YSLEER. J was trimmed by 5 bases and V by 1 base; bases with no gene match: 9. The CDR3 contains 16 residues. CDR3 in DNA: TGCGCCAGCAGCCAAGTTGCCGGGACTAGCTTCCACGAGCAGTACTTC. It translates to CASSQVAGTSFHEQYF.

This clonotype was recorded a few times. Here the CDR3 DNA reads TGCAGCGTCGGACCGCTTTCTGGGGCCAACGTCCTGACTTTC. It yields the protein CSVGPLSGANVLTF. The V gene is TRBV29-1, the J gene TRBJ2-6; D is unclear. The V gene lost 6 bases and the J gene lost 1 base, with 10 bases spanning the gap. CDR1 is SQVTM, CDR2 ANQGSEA, per germline. The CDR3 extends over 14 amino acids. The complete variable domain, with remaining parts taken from reference TRBV29-1 and TRBJ2-6, reads SAVISQKPSRDICQRGTSLTIQCQVDSQVTMMFWYRQQPGQSLTLIATANQGSEATYESGFVIDKFPISRPNLTFSTLTVSNMSPEDSSIYLCSVGPLSGANVLTFGAGSRLTVL.

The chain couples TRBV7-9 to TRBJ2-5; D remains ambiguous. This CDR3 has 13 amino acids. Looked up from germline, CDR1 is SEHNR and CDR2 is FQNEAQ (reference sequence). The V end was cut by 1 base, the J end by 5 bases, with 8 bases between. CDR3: CASSLVDSETQYF. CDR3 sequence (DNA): TGTGCCAGCAGCTTAGTGGATTCCGAGACCCAGTACTTC.

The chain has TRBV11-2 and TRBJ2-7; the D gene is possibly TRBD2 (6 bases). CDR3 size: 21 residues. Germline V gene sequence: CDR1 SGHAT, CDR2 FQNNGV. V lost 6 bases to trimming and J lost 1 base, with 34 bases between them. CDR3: CASRPTRTGGPLLNWSYEQYF. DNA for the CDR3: TGTGCCAGCAGACCCACTAGAACCGGGGGACCCCTCTTAAATTGGTCCTACGAGCAGTACTTC. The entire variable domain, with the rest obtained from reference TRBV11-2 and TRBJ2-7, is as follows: EAGVAQSPRYKIIEKRQSVAFWCNPISGHATLYWYQQILGQGPKLLIQFQNNGVVDDSQLPKDRFSAERLKGVDSTLKIQPAKLEDSAVYLCASRPTRTGGPLLNWSYEQYFGPGTRLTVT.

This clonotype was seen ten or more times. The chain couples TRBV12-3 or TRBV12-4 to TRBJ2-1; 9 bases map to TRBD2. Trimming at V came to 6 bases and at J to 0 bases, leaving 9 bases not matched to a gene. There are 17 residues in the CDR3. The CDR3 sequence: CASSGLARPNSYNEQFF. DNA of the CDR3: TGTGCCAGCAGCGGACTAGCGAGACCGAACTCCTACAATGAGCAGTTCTTC.

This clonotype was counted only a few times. CDR3 loop: CASSPLERRNNEQFF. In DNA, the CDR3 is TGCGCCAGCAGCCCCCTGGAGCGGCGAAACAATGAGCAGTTCTTC. V gene TRBV5-1 combines with J gene TRBJ2-1; weak D call: TRBD2 (5 bases). CDR1 and CDR2 (germline): SGHRS, YFSETQ. The CDR3 is 15 residues long. Trimming took off 4 bases at V and 5 bases at J, with 16 bases between the two ends. Drawing the rest from reference TRBV5-1 and TRBJ2-1, the complete variable domain is KAGVTQTPRYLIKTRGQQVTLSCSPISGHRSVSWYQQTPGQGLQFLFEYFSETQRNKGNFPGRFSGRQFSNSRSEMNVSTLELGDSALYLCASSPLERRNNEQFFGPGTRLTVL.

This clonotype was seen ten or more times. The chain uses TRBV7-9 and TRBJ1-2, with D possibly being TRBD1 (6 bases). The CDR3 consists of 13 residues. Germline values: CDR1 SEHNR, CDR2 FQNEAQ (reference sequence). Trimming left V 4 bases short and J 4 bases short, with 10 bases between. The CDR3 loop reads CASSSWTAYGYTF. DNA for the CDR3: TGTGCCAGCAGCTCCTGGACAGCCTATGGCTACACCTTC. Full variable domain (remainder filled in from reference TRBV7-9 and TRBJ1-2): DTGVSQNPRHKITKRGQNVTFRCDPISEHNRLYWYRQTLGQGPEFLTYFQNEAQLEKSRLLSDRFSAERPKGSFSTLEIQRTEQGDSAMYLCASSSWTAYGYTFGSGTRLTVV.

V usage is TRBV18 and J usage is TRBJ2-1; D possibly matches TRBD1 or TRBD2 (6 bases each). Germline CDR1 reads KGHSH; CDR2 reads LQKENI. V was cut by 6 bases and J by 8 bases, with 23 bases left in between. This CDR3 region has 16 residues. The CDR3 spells CASSSSRGALEDEQFF. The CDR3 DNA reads TGTGCCAGCTCGTCCTCTAGGGGGGCGCTCGAGGATGAGCAGTTCTTC.

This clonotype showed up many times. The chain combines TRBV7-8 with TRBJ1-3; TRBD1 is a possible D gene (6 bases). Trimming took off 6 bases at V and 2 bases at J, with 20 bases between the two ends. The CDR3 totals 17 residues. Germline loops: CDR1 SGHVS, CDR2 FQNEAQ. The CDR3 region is CASSRSYGQLTGNTIYF. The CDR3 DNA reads TGTGCCAGCAGTCGCTCCTACGGACAGCTCACTGGAAACACCATATATTTT. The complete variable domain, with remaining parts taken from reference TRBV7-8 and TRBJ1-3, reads GAGVSQSPRYKVAKRGQDVALRCDPISGHVSLFWYQQALGQGPEFLTYFQNEAQLDKSGLPSDRFFAERPEGSVSTLKIQRTQQEDSAVYLCASSRSYGQLTGNTIYFGEGSWLTVV.

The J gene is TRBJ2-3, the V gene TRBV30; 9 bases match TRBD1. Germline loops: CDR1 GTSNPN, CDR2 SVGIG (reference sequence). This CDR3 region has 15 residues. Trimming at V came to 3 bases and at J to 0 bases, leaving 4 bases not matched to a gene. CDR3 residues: CAWSPGTGSTDTQYF. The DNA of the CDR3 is TGTGCCTGGAGCCCGGGGACAGGGAGCACAGATACGCAGTATTTT.

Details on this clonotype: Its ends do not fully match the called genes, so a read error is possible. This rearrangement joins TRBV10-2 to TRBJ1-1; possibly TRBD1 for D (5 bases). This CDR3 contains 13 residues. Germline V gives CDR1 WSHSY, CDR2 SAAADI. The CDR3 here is CTSRGELNTEAFF. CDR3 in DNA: TGCACCAGCAGAGGGGAGTTGAACACTGAAGCTTTCTTT.

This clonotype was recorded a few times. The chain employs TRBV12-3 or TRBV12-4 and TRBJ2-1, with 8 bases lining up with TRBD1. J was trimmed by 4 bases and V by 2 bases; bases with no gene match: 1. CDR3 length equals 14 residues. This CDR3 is CASSLRTGYNEQFF. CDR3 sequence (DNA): TGTGCCAGCAGTTTAAGGACAGGGTACAATGAGCAGTTCTTC.

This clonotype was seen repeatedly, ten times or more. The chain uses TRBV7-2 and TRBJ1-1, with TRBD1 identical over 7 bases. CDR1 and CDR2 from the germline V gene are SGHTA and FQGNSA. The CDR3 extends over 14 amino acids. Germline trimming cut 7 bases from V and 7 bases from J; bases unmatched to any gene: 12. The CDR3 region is CASITGALLGEAFF. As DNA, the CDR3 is TGTGCCAGCATTACAGGGGCCCTATTAGGTGAAGCTTTCTTT.

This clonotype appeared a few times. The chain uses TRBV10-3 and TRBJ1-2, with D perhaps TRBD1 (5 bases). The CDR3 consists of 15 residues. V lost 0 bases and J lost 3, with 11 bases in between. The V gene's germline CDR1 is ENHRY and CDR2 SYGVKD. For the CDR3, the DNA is TGTGCCATCAGTGAGTCGGGGCAGCCTCACTATGGCTACACCTTC. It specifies CAISESGQPHYGYTF.

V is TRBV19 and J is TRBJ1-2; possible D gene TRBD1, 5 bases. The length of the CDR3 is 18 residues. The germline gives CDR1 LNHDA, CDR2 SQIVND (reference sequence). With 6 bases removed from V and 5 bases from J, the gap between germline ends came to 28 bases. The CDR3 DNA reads TGTGCCAGTAGCCCCGACGTATATGGCAGGGAAACTTCTTATGGCTACACCTTC. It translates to CASSPDVYGRETSYGYTF.

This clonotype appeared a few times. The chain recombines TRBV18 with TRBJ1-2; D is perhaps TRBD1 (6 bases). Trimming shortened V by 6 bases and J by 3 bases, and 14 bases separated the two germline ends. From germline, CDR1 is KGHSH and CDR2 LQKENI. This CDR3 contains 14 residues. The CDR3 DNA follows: TGTGCCAGCTCGCCCAGGGGCTCCTACTATGGCTACACCTTC. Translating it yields CASSPRGSYYGYTF.

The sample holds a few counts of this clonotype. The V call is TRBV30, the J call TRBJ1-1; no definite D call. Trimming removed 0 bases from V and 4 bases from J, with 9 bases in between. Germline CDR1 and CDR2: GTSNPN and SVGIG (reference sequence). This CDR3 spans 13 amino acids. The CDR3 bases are TGTGCCTGGAGTGTAACCACCACCACTGAAGCTTTCTTT. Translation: CAWSVTTTTEAFF.

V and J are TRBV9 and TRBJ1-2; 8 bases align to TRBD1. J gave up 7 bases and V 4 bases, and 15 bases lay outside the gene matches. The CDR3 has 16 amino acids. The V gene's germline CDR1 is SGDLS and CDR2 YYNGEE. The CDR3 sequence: CASSHVGVGQGGGYTF. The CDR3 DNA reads TGTGCCAGCAGCCACGTGGGGGTCGGACAGGGAGGTGGCTACACCTTC.

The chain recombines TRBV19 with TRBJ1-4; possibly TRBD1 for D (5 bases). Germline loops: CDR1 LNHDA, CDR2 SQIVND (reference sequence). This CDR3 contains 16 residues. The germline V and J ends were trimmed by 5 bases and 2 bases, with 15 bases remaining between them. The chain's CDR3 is CASSSARRDTNEKLFF. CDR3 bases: TGTGCCAGTAGTTCCGCCCGTCGGGACACTAATGAAAAACTGTTTTTT.

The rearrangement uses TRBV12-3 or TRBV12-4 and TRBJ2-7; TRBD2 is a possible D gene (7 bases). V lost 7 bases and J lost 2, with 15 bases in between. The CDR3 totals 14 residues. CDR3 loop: CASKEGGGAYEQYF. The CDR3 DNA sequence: TGTGCCAGCAAGGAGGGGGGGGGAGCCTACGAGCAGTACTTC.

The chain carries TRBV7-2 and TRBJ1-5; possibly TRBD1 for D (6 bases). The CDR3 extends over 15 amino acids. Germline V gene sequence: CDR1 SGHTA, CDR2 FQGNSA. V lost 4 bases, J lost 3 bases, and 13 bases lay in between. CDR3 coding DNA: TGTGCCAGCAGCTCCGCTCCGGGACACAATCAGCCCCAGCATTTT. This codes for CASSSAPGHNQPQHF. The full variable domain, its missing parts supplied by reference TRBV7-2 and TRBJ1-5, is GAGVSQSPSNKVTEKGKDVELRCDPISGHTALYWYRQSLGQGLEFLIYFQGNSAPDKSGLPSDRFSAERTGGSVSTLTIQRTQQEDSAVYLCASSSAPGHNQPQHFGDGTRLSIL.

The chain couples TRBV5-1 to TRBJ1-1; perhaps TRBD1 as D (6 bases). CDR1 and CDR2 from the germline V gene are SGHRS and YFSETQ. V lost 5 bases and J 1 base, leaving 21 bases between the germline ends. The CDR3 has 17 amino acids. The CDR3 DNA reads TGCGCCAGCAGTAGTTTCGGCTCCGGGACACCGAACACTGAAGCTTTCTTT. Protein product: CASSSFGSGTPNTEAFF.

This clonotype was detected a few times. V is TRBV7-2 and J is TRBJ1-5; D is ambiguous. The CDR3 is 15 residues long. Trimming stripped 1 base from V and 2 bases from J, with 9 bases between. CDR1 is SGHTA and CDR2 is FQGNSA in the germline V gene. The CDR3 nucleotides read TGTGCCAGCAGCTTAGGGGTGGTGGGCAATCAGCCCCAGCATTTT. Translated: CASSLGVVGNQPQHF.

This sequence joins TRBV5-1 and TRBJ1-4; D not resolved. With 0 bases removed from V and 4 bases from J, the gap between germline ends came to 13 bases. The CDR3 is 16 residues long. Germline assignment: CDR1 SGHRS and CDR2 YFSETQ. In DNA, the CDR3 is TGCGCCAGCAGCTTGGAAGCAGGCGGCAATAATGAAAAACTGTTTTTT. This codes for CASSLEAGGNNEKLFF.